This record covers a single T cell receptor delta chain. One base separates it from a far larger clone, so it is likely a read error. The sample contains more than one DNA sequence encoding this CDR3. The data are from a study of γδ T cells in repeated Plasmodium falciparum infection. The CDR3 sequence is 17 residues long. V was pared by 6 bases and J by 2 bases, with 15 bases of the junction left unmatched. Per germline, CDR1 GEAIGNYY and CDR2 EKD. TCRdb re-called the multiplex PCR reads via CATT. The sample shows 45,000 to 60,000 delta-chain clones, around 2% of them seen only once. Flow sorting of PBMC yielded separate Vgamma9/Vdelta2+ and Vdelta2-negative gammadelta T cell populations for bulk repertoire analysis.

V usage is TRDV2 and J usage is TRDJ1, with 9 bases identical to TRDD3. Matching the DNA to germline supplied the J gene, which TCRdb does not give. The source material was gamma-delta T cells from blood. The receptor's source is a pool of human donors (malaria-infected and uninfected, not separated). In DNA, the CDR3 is TGTGCCTGTCAGGATTTACTGGGGGAGAAGTCGACCGATAAACTCATCTTT. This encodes CACQDLLGEKSTDKLIF.